This entry lists 21 T cell receptor beta chains sequenced from one sample in a study of OX40 agonist ivuxolimab in advanced cancers. The protocol was immunoSEQ multiplex PCR, while the TCRdb copy is restricted to in-frame clones and leaves out a portion. The data contain 77,000 or so clones, approximately 85% of them singletons. The sequencing here drew on CD4+ or CD8+ T cells sorted from blood, taken in a trial of the OX40 agonist ivuxolimab. All receptors come from an adult with an advanced solid tumor such as melanoma, head and neck, liver or kidney cancer.

V gene TRBV20-1 combines with J gene TRBJ2-5; D uncertain. The V end lost 7 bases, the J end lost 3 bases, and 6 bases lay between the germline ends. Germline assignment: CDR1 DFQATT and CDR2 SNEGSKA (reference sequence). The length of the CDR3 is 10 residues. The CDR3 loop is CSVGEETQYF. CDR3 nucleotide sequence: TGCAGTGTTGGTGAAGAGACCCAGTACTTC.

The genes are TRBV7-9 and TRBJ2-5; a weak D match, TRBD2 (6 bases). The ends were cut back, 0 bases at V and 4 bases at J, with 9 bases in the middle. The CDR3 is 14 residues long. Germline CDR1 reads SEHNR; CDR2 reads FQNEAQ (reference sequence). The CDR3 nucleotides read TGTGCCAGCAGCTTAGCGGGGGGAGGAGAGACCCAGTACTTC. As protein: CASSLAGGGETQYF. The full variable domain, its missing parts supplied by reference TRBV7-9 and TRBJ2-5, is DTGVSQNPRHKITKRGQNVTFRCDPISEHNRLYWYRQTLGQGPEFLTYFQNEAQLEKSRLLSDRFSAERPKGSFSTLEIQRTEQGDSAMYLCASSLAGGGETQYFGPGTRLLVL.

This clone has just one count. The chain has TRBV5-1 and TRBJ1-1, with 7 bases fitting TRBD1. CDR1 is SGHRS, CDR2 YFSETQ, per germline. V gave up 0 bases and J gave up 8 bases; unmatched junction bases: 4. CDR3 length: 13 amino acids. DNA for the CDR3: TGCGCCAGCAGCTTGGGATCGACAGGGGAAGCTTTCTTT. Its translation: CASSLGSTGEAFF. The whole variable domain, remainder taken from reference TRBV5-1 and TRBJ1-1, is KAGVTQTPRYLIKTRGQQVTLSCSPISGHRSVSWYQQTPGQGLQFLFEYFSETQRNKGNFPGRFSGRQFSNSRSEMNVSTLELGDSALYLCASSLGSTGEAFFGQGTRLTVV.

This clone was observed a few times. The J gene is TRBJ1-5, the V gene TRBV5-6, with TRBD1 as a possible D gene (5 bases). Trimming left V 4 bases short and J 4 bases short, with 9 bases between. Germline CDR1 is SGHDT and CDR2 is YYEEEE. The CDR3 spans 13 residues. CDR3: CASSQKGNQPQHF. The CDR3 DNA follows: TGTGCCAGCAGCCAGAAGGGGAATCAGCCCCAGCATTTT.

The chain carries TRBV11-2 and TRBJ1-5, with a tentative D call TRBD1 (6 bases). The CDR3 length is 17 residues. Per the germline V gene, CDR1 is SGHAT and CDR2 is FQNNGV. Trimming left V 3 bases short and J 6 bases short, with 21 bases between. CDR3 sequence: CASSLDYRDLLGQPQHF. The CDR3 DNA is TGTGCCAGCAGCTTGGATTACAGGGACCTCCTTGGTCAGCCCCAGCATTTT.

The V gene is TRBV5-5, the J gene TRBJ2-7; D unclear. Looked up from germline, CDR1 is SGHKS and CDR2 is YYEKEE (reference sequence). There are 13 residues in the CDR3. Trimming shortened V by 1 base and J by 0 bases, and 5 bases separated the two germline ends. The CDR3 DNA sequence: TGTGCCAGCAGCTTGACAGACTCCTACGAGCAGTACTTC. Translated: CASSLTDSYEQYF.

The chain employs TRBV5-4 and TRBJ1-4, with unresolved D. Trimming shortened V by 9 bases and J by 0 bases, and 12 bases separated the two germline ends. CDR3 length: 14 residues. CDR1 SGHNT and CDR2 YYREEE come from the germline V gene (reference sequence). The CDR3 here is CATGGVTTNEKLFF. The DNA for the CDR3 is TGTGCCACTGGCGGCGTTACAACTAATGAAAAACTGTTTTTT.

This chain connects TRBV29-1 to TRBJ2-7; D is unresolved. Germline V CDR1 and CDR2: SQVTM, ANQGSEA. This CDR3 region has 12 residues. V was clipped by 6 bases and J by 1 base, with 10 bases between them. CDR3 protein: CSVRHSSYEQYF. Here the CDR3 DNA reads TGCAGCGTGAGGCACAGTTCCTACGAGCAGTACTTC.

J is TRBJ2-5 and V is TRBV5-1, with D possibly TRBD1 on 6 matching bases. Germline V CDR1 and CDR2: SGHRS, YFSETQ. The V end was cut by 4 bases, the J end by 2 bases, with 15 bases between. CDR3 length: 15 amino acids. The CDR3 reads CASSIFGTKQETQYF. The CDR3 nucleotides read TGCGCCAGCAGCATTTTTGGGACAAAACAAGAGACCCAGTACTTC.

The chain carries TRBV4-1 and TRBJ2-7; D is undetermined. Germline CDR1 is MGHRA and CDR2 is YSYEKL. The CDR3 is 11 residues long. V was clipped by 3 bases and J by 4 bases, with 4 bases between them. In nucleotides, the CDR3 is TGCGCCAGCAGCCACCTTTACGAGCAGTACTTC. It yields the protein CASSHLYEQYF.

This chain joins TRBV5-6 and TRBJ2-7; TRBD2 agrees at 13 bases. The CDR3 is 16 residues long. Germline trimming cut 2 bases from V and 5 bases from J; bases unmatched to any gene: 7. Germline V lookup: CDR1 SGHDT, CDR2 YYEEEE. In DNA, the CDR3 is TGTGCCAGCAGCTTCCGGACTAGCGGGAGATACAACGAGCAGTACTTC. It is translated as CASSFRTSGRYNEQYF.

V and J are TRBV28 and TRBJ2-2; D perhaps matches TRBD1 (5 bases). The CDR3 spans 13 residues. V lost 10 bases to trimming and J lost 5 bases, with 14 bases between them. Germline lookup yields CDR1 MDHEN and CDR2 SYDVKM. The CDR3 reads CATVTVGTGELFF. CDR3 nucleotides: TGTGCCACCGTGACAGTAGGGACCGGGGAGCTGTTTTTT.

This chain links TRBV19 with TRBJ1-5; D call uncertain. Trimming took off 6 bases at V and 1 base at J, with 4 bases between the two ends. This CDR3 spans 12 amino acids. Germline V gene data show CDR1 as LNHDA and CDR2 as SQIVND (reference sequence). The chain's CDR3 is CASSQSNQPQHF. The CDR3 DNA sequence: TGTGCCAGTAGCCAAAGCAATCAGCCCCAGCATTTT.

The chain is built from TRBV30 and TRBJ2-7; a weak D match, TRBD1 (5 bases). This CDR3 comprises 13 residues. The germline V gene has CDR1 GTSNPN and CDR2 SVGIG (reference sequence). V was clipped by 2 bases and J by 2 bases, with 10 bases between them. The CDR3 loop reads CAWSHDSPYEQYF. The CDR3 DNA follows: TGTGCCTGGAGTCATGACAGTCCCTACGAGCAGTACTTC.

The rearrangement uses TRBV6-5 and TRBJ1-1; the D is unclear. Germline V CDR1 and CDR2: MNHEY, SVGAGI. The CDR3 runs 14 residues. Trimming shortened V by 0 bases and J by 1 base, and 6 bases separated the two germline ends. The CDR3 here is CASSYSGRNTEAFF. Written as DNA, the CDR3 is TGTGCCAGCAGTTACTCGGGCAGGAACACTGAAGCTTTCTTT.

The V and J genes are TRBV5-1 and TRBJ1-4; 9 nucleotides align to TRBD1. The germline gives CDR1 SGHRS, CDR2 YFSETQ. Trimming cost V 1 base and J 7 bases; bases outside gene matches: 11. The CDR3 extends over 17 amino acids. The CDR3 sequence is CASSLSGTGYEAEKLFF. Written as DNA, the CDR3 is TGCGCCAGCAGCTTGTCGGGGACAGGGTACGAGGCTGAAAAACTGTTTTTT.

This clone was observed once. CDR3: CASSLHTGNYGYTF. CDR3 nucleotide sequence: TGTGCCAGCAGTTTACATACAGGGAACTATGGCTACACCTTC. This rearrangement joins TRBV28 to TRBJ1-2; possibly TRBD1 for D (6 bases). CDR3 length: 14 residues. Between the trimmed V and J ends, which lost 2 bases and 2 bases, there was a span of 9 bases. CDR1 is MDHEN, CDR2 SYDVKM, per germline.

The chain joins TRBV28 to TRBJ1-5, with TRBD1 as a possible D gene (6 bases). CDR1 and CDR2 (germline): MDHEN, SYDVKM. Trimming shortened V by 7 bases and J by 3 bases, and 10 bases separated the two germline ends. There are 13 residues in the CDR3. The CDR3 sequence is CASTTGINQPQHF. For the CDR3, the DNA is TGTGCCAGCACTACAGGGATCAATCAGCCCCAGCATTTT.

The J gene is TRBJ1-1, the V gene TRBV6-1; 9 nucleotides agree with TRBD1. The J segment lost 6 bases and the V segment lost 4 bases, leaving 6 bases of the junction unmatched. The CDR3 covers 14 residues. The V gene's germline CDR1 is MNHNS and CDR2 SASEGT. CDR3 region: CASSVGQGYAEAFF. The CDR3, as DNA: TGTGCCAGCAGTGTGGGACAGGGTTACGCTGAAGCTTTCTTT.

This clone was observed a single time. CDR3 in amino acids: CASRLAGGDTGELFF. The CDR3 region has the DNA TGCGCCAGCCGACTAGCGGGAGGGGACACCGGGGAGCTGTTTTTT. The chain links TRBV5-1 to TRBJ2-2, with 14 bases aligning to TRBD2. This CDR3 has 15 amino acids. Per the germline V gene, CDR1 is SGHRS and CDR2 is YFSETQ. Unmatched junction bases numbered 2, after V lost 7 bases and J lost 3 bases. Full variable domain (missing parts from reference TRBV5-1 and TRBJ2-2): KAGVTQTPRYLIKTRGQQVTLSCSPISGHRSVSWYQQTPGQGLQFLFEYFSETQRNKGNFPGRFSGRQFSNSRSEMNVSTLELGDSALYLCASRLAGGDTGELFFGEGSRLTVL.

The chain combines TRBV18 with TRBJ2-7; D gene uncertain. Germline V gene lookup returns CDR1 KGHSH and CDR2 LQKENI. The CDR3 extends over 15 amino acids. V lost 6 bases and J lost 0, with 15 bases in between. This CDR3 is CASSPLDASSYEQYF. DNA for the CDR3: TGTGCCAGCTCCCCCCTTGACGCAAGCTCCTACGAGCAGTACTTC.